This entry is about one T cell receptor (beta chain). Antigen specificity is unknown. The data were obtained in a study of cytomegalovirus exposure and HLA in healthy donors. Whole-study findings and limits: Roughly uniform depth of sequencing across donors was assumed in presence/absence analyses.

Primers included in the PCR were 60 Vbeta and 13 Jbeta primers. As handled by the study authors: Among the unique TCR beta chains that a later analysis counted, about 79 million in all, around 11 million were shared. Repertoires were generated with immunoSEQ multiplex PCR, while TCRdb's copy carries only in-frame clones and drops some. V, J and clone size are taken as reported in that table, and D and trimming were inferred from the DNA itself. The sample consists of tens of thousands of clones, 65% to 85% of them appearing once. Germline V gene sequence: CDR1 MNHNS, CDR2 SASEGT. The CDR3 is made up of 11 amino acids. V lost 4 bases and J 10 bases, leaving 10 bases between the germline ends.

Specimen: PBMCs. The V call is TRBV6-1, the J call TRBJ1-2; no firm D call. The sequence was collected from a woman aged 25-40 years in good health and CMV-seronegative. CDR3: CASSVHSIYTF. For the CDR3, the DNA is TGTGCCAGCAGTGTGCACAGCATCTACACCTTC.